The 20 T cell receptor beta chains below were found in one sample sequenced in a study of OX40 agonist ivuxolimab in advanced cancers. TCRdb's copy holds only in-frame clones and misses some; the assay was immunoSEQ multiplex PCR. The sample yields tens of thousands of clones, roughly 84% seen once. The input for sequencing was CD4+ or CD8+ T cells sorted from blood, taken in a trial of the OX40 agonist ivuxolimab. These receptor sequences come from an adult with an advanced solid tumor such as melanoma, head and neck, liver or kidney cancer.

The chain links TRBV6-5 to TRBJ1-1, with D maybe TRBD1 (6 bases). Trimming pared 5 bases from V and 1 base from J, leaving 14 bases between. Germline V gene sequence: CDR1 MNHEY, CDR2 SVGAGI. The CDR3 sequence is 15 residues long. As DNA, the CDR3 is TGTGCCAGCAGTCACTTGCGGGACACGAACACTGAAGCTTTCTTT. Residues: CASSHLRDTNTEAFF.

This clone was seen just once. This sequence joins TRBV7-8 and TRBJ1-2; perhaps TRBD1 as D (6 bases). Trimming cost V 8 bases and J 8 bases, with 18 bases left between them. CDR1 is SGHVS, CDR2 FQNEAQ, per germline. The CDR3 extends over 13 amino acids. Written as DNA, the CDR3 is TGTGCCAGCGACCCTGGGGGGGCCCAAGGCTACACCTTC. It encodes CASDPGGAQGYTF.

The rearrangement links TRBV14 to TRBJ2-1; 8 bases are shared with TRBD1. Germline trimming cut 5 bases from V and 7 bases from J; bases unmatched to any gene: 7. The CDR3 covers 14 residues. Per the germline V gene, CDR1 is SGHDN and CDR2 is FVKESK. The CDR3 nucleotides read TGTGCCAGCAGCGAGGCAGGGGGCGGGAATGAGCAGTTCTTC. It codes for CASSEAGGGNEQFF.

The gene calls are TRBV18 and TRBJ2-1; D gene unclear. The CDR3 consists of 16 residues. CDR1 and CDR2 (germline): KGHSH, LQKENI. With 3 bases removed from V and 9 bases from J, the gap between germline ends came to 21 bases. In DNA form, the CDR3 reads TGTGCCAGCTCACCTATCGACGAGTCGCCCTCGGGTGAGCAGTTCTTC. Its translation is CASSPIDESPSGEQFF.

The chain joins TRBV27 to TRBJ2-1, with D perhaps TRBD2 (6 bases). Per germline, CDR1 MNHEY and CDR2 SMNVEV (reference sequence). V lost 6 bases, J lost 9 bases, and 9 bases lay in between. This CDR3 has 11 amino acids. The CDR3: CASSPGVEQFF. The DNA for the CDR3 is TGTGCCAGCAGCCCGGGGGTTGAGCAGTTCTTC.

This chain uses TRBV7-9 with TRBJ2-1; TRBD1 matches at 10 bases. This CDR3 comprises 17 residues. Germline V gives CDR1 SEHNR, CDR2 FQNEAQ (reference sequence). V was pared by 5 bases and J by 5 bases, with 12 bases of the junction left unmatched. The CDR3 protein is CASSPARLGTGDNEQFF. CDR3 nucleotide sequence: TGTGCCAGCAGCCCTGCTAGACTCGGGACAGGGGACAATGAGCAGTTCTTC.

V and J are TRBV27 and TRBJ2-1; a possible D gene is TRBD1 (6 bases). Germline lookup yields CDR1 MNHEY and CDR2 SMNVEV (reference sequence). Trimming left V 5 bases short and J 4 bases short, with 15 bases between. The CDR3 extends over 15 amino acids. The CDR3 loop reads CASSRDIGRYNEQFF. For the CDR3, the DNA is TGTGCCAGCAGTAGGGACATCGGTCGTTACAATGAGCAGTTCTTC.

The gene calls are TRBV6-5 and TRBJ2-7; 9 bases are a match to TRBD1. The CDR3 has 13 amino acids. V gave up 11 bases and J gave up 6 bases; unmatched junction bases: 11. The germline CDR1 and CDR2 sequences are MNHEY and SVGAGI. The CDR3 coding sequence is TGTGCCGTACCGGGACAGGGTAGGTTCGAGCAGTACTTC. Its protein product is CAVPGQGRFEQYF.

This clone came up once. The chain is built from TRBV5-6 and TRBJ2-7, with D perhaps matching TRBD2 (7 bases). CDR1 and CDR2 (germline): SGHDT, YYEEEE. The CDR3 length is 17 residues. V lost 3 bases and J 3 bases, leaving 22 bases between the germline ends. CDR3 loop: CASSSEGGNRPYYEQYF. The CDR3 DNA reads TGTGCCAGCAGCTCAGAGGGGGGGAATCGGCCCTACTACGAGCAGTACTTC.

V gene TRBV6-5 combines with J gene TRBJ1-1; D is perhaps TRBD1 (6 bases). Per the germline V gene, CDR1 is MNHEY and CDR2 is SVGAGI. This CDR3 region has 12 residues. V shed 2 bases and J shed 7 bases, with 8 bases lying between them. The CDR3 nucleotides are TGTGCCAGCAGTTACCCCAGGGGTGAAGCTTTCTTT. This gives the protein CASSYPRGEAFF.

The V call is TRBV20-1, the J call TRBJ1-2, with D uncertain. Germline V CDR1 and CDR2: DFQATT, SNEGSKA (reference sequence). Trimming left V 5 bases short and J 7 bases short, with 11 bases between. The CDR3 sequence is 11 residues long. As DNA, the CDR3 is TGCAGTGCTGAACTCCGAGGTGGCTACACCTTC. Encoded protein: CSAELRGGYTF.

This chain uses TRBV15 with TRBJ1-5; TRBD1 aligns across 9 bases. The CDR3 consists of 16 residues. V trimming: 2 bases; J trimming: 4 bases; junction bases outside the gene matches: 6. CDR1 is LNHNV, CDR2 YYDKDF, per germline (reference sequence). DNA for the CDR3: TGTGCCACCAGCAGAACGGGGACAGGGAGGAATCAGCCCCAGCATTTT. Amino acid sequence: CATSRTGTGRNQPQHF.

The table lists this clone with a few counts. The gene calls are TRBV5-6 and TRBJ1-2, with D uncertain. CDR1 and CDR2 (germline): SGHDT, YYEEEE. V lost 1 base to trimming and J lost 6 bases, with 10 bases between them. The CDR3 spans 13 residues. The CDR3 region has the DNA TGTGCCAGCAGCTTGCGGGCATGGGATGGCTACACCTTC. It specifies CASSLRAWDGYTF.

The chain joins TRBV7-2 to TRBJ2-3, with D perhaps given as TRBD1 or TRBD2 (6 bases each). This CDR3 comprises 17 residues. Trimming took off 4 bases at V and 1 base at J, with 18 bases between the two ends. Germline-derived CDR1 and CDR2 are SGHTA and FQGNSA. The CDR3 region is CASSYEGGARRTDTQYF. CDR3 coding DNA: TGTGCCAGCAGCTATGAGGGGGGAGCCAGGCGCACAGATACGCAGTATTTT.

The gene calls are TRBV6-4 and TRBJ2-2, with D perhaps TRBD1 (5 bases). This CDR3 region has 14 residues. V was cut by 7 bases and J by 0 bases, with 9 bases left in between. Germline values: CDR1 MRHNA, CDR2 SNTAGT. CDR3 sequence: CASKKGTNTGELFF. The CDR3 nucleotides read TGTGCCAGCAAGAAGGGGACGAACACCGGGGAGCTGTTTTTT.

V is TRBV19 and J is TRBJ2-3, with 8 bases matching TRBD1. The trim removed 1 base at V and 3 bases at J, leaving 3 bases unmatched. Germline V gene data show CDR1 as LNHDA and CDR2 as SQIVND (reference sequence). The CDR3 has 15 residues. The CDR3 loop reads CASSIGTGFTDTQYF. The CDR3 nucleotides are TGTGCCAGTAGTATAGGGACAGGGTTTACAGATACGCAGTATTTT.

This clone occurred once. The J gene is TRBJ1-2, the V gene TRBV11-2; 7 bases agree with TRBD1. Germline trimming cut 2 bases from V and 1 base from J; bases unmatched to any gene: 4. Germline V CDR1 and CDR2: SGHAT, FQNNGV. This CDR3 comprises 15 residues. The CDR3 reads CASSLRTGYNYGYTF. Written as DNA, the CDR3 is TGTGCCAGCAGCTTACGGACAGGCTATAACTATGGCTACACCTTC.

The chain joins TRBV19 to TRBJ2-2; TRBD1 is a possible D gene (6 bases). Germline lookup yields CDR1 LNHDA and CDR2 SQIVND (reference sequence). V lost 6 bases and J lost 5, with 13 bases in between. This CDR3 contains 14 residues. The CDR3 sequence: CASRFGQTTGELFF. CDR3 DNA sequence: TGTGCCAGTAGGTTCGGACAGACAACCGGGGAGCTGTTTTTT. Drawing the rest from reference TRBV19 and TRBJ2-2, the complete variable domain is DGGITQSPKYLFRKEGQNVTLSCEQNLNHDAMYWYRQDPGQGLRLIYYSQIVNDFQKGDIAEGYSVSREKKESFPLTVTSAQKNPTAFYLCASRFGQTTGELFFGEGSRLTVL.

The J gene is TRBJ2-7, the V gene TRBV19; the D gene is possibly TRBD1 (5 bases). Per the germline V gene, CDR1 is LNHDA and CDR2 is SQIVND (reference sequence). There are 13 residues in the CDR3. V lost 6 bases to trimming and J lost 0 bases, with 9 bases between them. The CDR3 loop is CASSIGHSYEQYF. In DNA form, the CDR3 reads TGTGCCAGTAGCATTGGACACTCCTACGAGCAGTACTTC.

The CDR3 nucleotides are TGTGCCAGCAGCTTAAATTCACCCCTCCACTTT. It specifies CASSLNSPLHF. V usage is TRBV7-9 and J usage is TRBJ1-6; D call uncertain. The CDR3 covers 11 residues. V lost 2 bases, J lost 7 bases, and 0 bases lay in between. Germline CDR1 and CDR2: SEHNR and FQNEAQ (reference sequence).